The 31 T cell receptor beta chains presented below share a single source sample, sequenced in a study of blood T cells in healthy people across ages. With a J-beta primer mix and a sample-barcoded 5' primer, a second PCR ran roughly 6 to 11 cycles. TCRdb itself ran the 5' RACE reads through MiXCR, one entry per CDR3 protein. This table holds 1.4 million to 1.5 million distinct CDR3 sequences, 42% found once. Sequencing used blood. The receptors shown here come from a woman younger than 35 in good health.

This clonotype has only a few counts. The chain recombines TRBV20-1 with TRBJ2-3, with 10 bases that match TRBD2. The V gene end was trimmed by 5 bases and the J gene end by 0 bases; junction bases not matched to a gene: 5. CDR1 is DFQATT and CDR2 is SNEGSKA in the germline V gene (reference sequence). CDR3 length: 15 residues. CDR3 coding DNA: TGCAGTGCTCCTAGCGGGGGCCCTAGCACAGATACGCAGTATTTT. The encoded protein is CSAPSGGPSTDTQYF.

A word on this clonotype: A much larger clone differs from this one at a single base, so this may be a read error. This rearrangement joins TRBV29-1 to TRBJ2-7, with 7 bases lining up with TRBD1. The DNA end is more similar to TRBJ2-5, so the J call may be wrong. Per the germline V gene, CDR1 is SQVTM and CDR2 is ANQGSEA. CDR3 length: 13 residues. The CDR3 coding sequence is TGCAGCAGCGACAGGGCAGGATTAGGGACCCAGTACTTC. It yields the protein CSSDRAGLGTQYF.

The V call is TRBV10-3, the J call TRBJ2-3; maybe TRBD2 (7 bases). Trimming removed 2 bases from V and 4 bases from J, with 13 bases in between. CDR1 is ENHRY, CDR2 SYGVKD, per germline. This CDR3 comprises 15 residues. As DNA, the CDR3 is TGTGCCATCAGTGAGAGAGCCGGGGGGCCAGATACGCAGTATTTT. Residues: CAISERAGGPDTQYF.

The sample holds a few counts of this clonotype. This sequence joins TRBV12-3 or TRBV12-4 and TRBJ2-7, with D hard to call. V was shortened by 6 bases and J by 0 bases, with 12 bases between the two germline ends. This CDR3 has 14 amino acids. This CDR3 is CASSEDESSYEQYF. The CDR3 DNA sequence: TGTGCCAGCAGCGAGGACGAGAGCTCCTACGAGCAGTACTTC.

The chain is built from TRBV4-2 and TRBJ2-1, with 13 positions matching TRBD2. The germline V gene has CDR1 LGHNA and CDR2 YNFKEQ. The CDR3 runs 15 residues. V lost 4 bases, J lost 9 bases, and 6 bases stayed unmatched. The CDR3 loop reads CASSRGLAGEGEQFF. The CDR3 coding sequence is TGTGCCAGCAGCCGAGGACTAGCGGGAGAGGGTGAGCAGTTCTTC.

This chain links TRBV5-1 with TRBJ2-7; D is undetermined. Germline V gene data show CDR1 as SGHRS and CDR2 as YFSETQ. The V gene lost 0 bases and the J gene lost 0 bases, with 13 bases spanning the gap. The CDR3 loop spans 16 amino acids. The CDR3 bases are TGCGCCAGCAGCTTGGAGGCGGAACTCAGCTCCTACGAGCAGTACTTC. This gives the protein CASSLEAELSSYEQYF.

As DNA, the CDR3 is TGTGCCAGCAGCGGGACTTATAGGGGCAATCAGCCCCAGCATTTT. Translated, it gives CASSGTYRGNQPQHF. The V call is TRBV6-1, the J call TRBJ1-5, with D possibly matching TRBD1 (5 bases). The germline CDR1 and CDR2 sequences are MNHNS and SASEGT. The CDR3 is 15 residues long. Deletions cut 6 bases from V and 2 bases from J, with 14 bases between.

This clonotype was seen a few times. V is TRBV20-1 and J is TRBJ2-3; the D gene is possibly TRBD2 (5 bases). The CDR3 consists of 13 residues. Germline loops: CDR1 DFQATT, CDR2 SNEGSKA (reference sequence). The ends were cut back, 5 bases at V and 3 bases at J, with 12 bases in the middle. The CDR3 is CSAADWGTDTQYF. Here the CDR3 DNA reads TGCAGTGCTGCGGACTGGGGAACAGATACGCAGTATTTT.

At least ten counts were recorded for this clonotype. The CDR3 spells CASSLRAAQETQYF. The CDR3 DNA sequence: TGTGCCAGCAGTTTAAGAGCGGCTCAAGAGACCCAGTACTTC. The chain couples TRBV7-9 to TRBJ2-5; the D gene is possibly TRBD2 (5 bases). In germline, CDR1 is SEHNR, CDR2 FQNEAQ (reference sequence). This CDR3 is 14 amino acids long. V gave up 6 bases and J gave up 2 bases, with 13 bases separating them.

This sequence joins TRBV6-1 and TRBJ1-6; D is perhaps TRBD1 (5 bases). Germline CDR1 MNHNS, CDR2 SASEGT. The CDR3 is 16 amino acids. The V and J ends lost 0 bases and 7 bases respectively, with 13 bases between them. CDR3 sequence (DNA): TGTGCCAGCAGTGAAGCTCCCGGACGGGACAATTCACCCCTCCACTTT. This translates into CASSEAPGRDNSPLHF.

This clonotype was observed a handful of times. For the CDR3, the DNA is TGTGCCAGCAGTTTCTTAGCGGGAGGGACCAATGAGCAGTTCTTC. It codes for CASSFLAGGTNEQFF. J is TRBJ2-1 and V is TRBV28, with 11 bases matching TRBD2. The CDR3 is made up of 15 amino acids. Trimming at V came to 3 bases and at J to 6 bases, leaving 4 bases not matched to a gene. CDR1 and CDR2 from the germline V gene are MDHEN and SYDVKM.

V and J are TRBV24-1 and TRBJ2-3; TRBD2 aligns across 9 bases. The CDR3 extends over 16 amino acids. The V gene's germline CDR1 is KGHDR and CDR2 SFDVKD. V shed 0 bases, J shed 1 base, and the junction held 1 base outside the gene matches. CDR3 nucleotide sequence: TGTGCCACCAGTGATTTGCCTAGCGGGGGCACAGATACGCAGTATTTT. Translation: CATSDLPSGGTDTQYF.

This chain joins TRBV2 and TRBJ1-2; D is possibly TRBD1 (6 bases). V lost 6 bases to trimming and J lost 1 base, with 15 bases between them. This CDR3 is built from 15 residues. Germline V gives CDR1 SNHLY, CDR2 FYNNEI. In DNA form, the CDR3 reads TGTGCCAGCAGGCTGGGGGCCCACCTTAACTATGGCTACACCTTC. Encoded protein: CASRLGAHLNYGYTF.

V gene TRBV20-1 combines with J gene TRBJ2-4; D is possibly TRBD2 (6 bases). The J call is uncertain, as TRBJ2-7 better fits the DNA end. CDR1 DFQATT and CDR2 SNEGSKA come from the germline V gene (reference sequence). The CDR3 consists of 13 residues. The CDR3 spells CSARVTGLSEQYF. For the CDR3, the DNA is TGCAGTGCTAGAGTCACGGGACTGAGCGAGCAGTACTTC.

This chain joins TRBV6-1 and TRBJ1-2; D is unclear. The length of the CDR3 is 11 residues. Germline V gene data show CDR1 as MNHNS and CDR2 as SASEGT. The germline V and J ends were trimmed by 5 bases and 7 bases, with 8 bases remaining between them. The DNA of the CDR3 is TGTGCCAGCAGTCTGGACTTTGGCTACACCTTC. This gives the protein CASSLDFGYTF.

This clonotype was picked up a small number of times. The rearrangement uses TRBV4-1 and TRBJ1-1, with a possible D match to TRBD1 (5 bases). The CDR3 is 14 residues long. Germline values: CDR1 MGHRA, CDR2 YSYEKL. Deletions cut 1 base from V and 8 bases from J, with 14 bases between. The CDR3: CASSQVGAGIEAFF. The CDR3 nucleotides read TGCGCCAGCAGCCAAGTCGGGGCAGGGATAGAAGCTTTCTTT.

V is TRBV20-1 and J is TRBJ2-1; TRBD2 matches 10 bases. From germline, CDR1 is DFQATT and CDR2 SNEGSKA (reference sequence). Germline trimming cut 4 bases from V and 9 bases from J; bases unmatched to any gene: 9. The CDR3 is made up of 14 amino acids. The CDR3 protein is CSAIDTSGISEQFF. As DNA, the CDR3 is TGCAGTGCTATAGACACTAGCGGGATCAGTGAGCAGTTCTTC.

The genes are TRBV12-3 or TRBV12-4 and TRBJ1-1; D not certain. V lost 3 bases and J lost 5, with 19 bases in between. The CDR3 runs 16 residues. CDR3 sequence: CASSFIPALRGTEAFF. Written as DNA, the CDR3 is TGTGCCAGCAGTTTTATCCCCGCTTTACGAGGGACTGAAGCTTTCTTT.

The chain has TRBV12-3 or TRBV12-4 and TRBJ2-2; TRBD1 might be the D (5 bases). The CDR3 length is 15 residues. With 2 bases removed from V and 8 bases from J, the gap between germline ends came to 15 bases. As DNA, the CDR3 is TGTGCCAGCAGTTTATTAGGGGCAGAGACTGGGGAGCTGTTTTTT. Residues: CASSLLGAETGELFF.

This clonotype was found a few times. The rearrangement links TRBV20-1 to TRBJ2-3; 10 positions match TRBD2. The V segment lost 0 bases and the J segment 5 bases; nucleotides outside the gene matches: 5. The germline CDR1 and CDR2 sequences are DFQATT and SNEGSKA (reference sequence). The CDR3 sequence is 15 residues long. CDR3 amino acids: CSARDILAGEDTQYF. The CDR3 coding sequence is TGCAGTGCTAGAGATATCCTAGCGGGGGAAGATACGCAGTATTTT.

The chain couples TRBV28 to TRBJ1-2; D gene ambiguous. The germline V gene encodes CDR1 MDHEN and CDR2 SYDVKM. V lost 4 bases and J 8 bases, leaving 20 bases between the germline ends. This CDR3 contains 15 residues. Written as DNA, the CDR3 is TGTGCCAGCAGTTCCCCGGCCGCGGTCGTGCGAGGCTACACCTTC. Residues: CASSSPAAVVRGYTF.

The V gene is TRBV4-1, the J gene TRBJ1-4, with D maybe TRBD1 (6 bases). Trimming left V 3 bases short and J 3 bases short, with 11 bases between. Germline CDR1 is MGHRA and CDR2 is YSYEKL. The CDR3 sequence is 15 residues long. This chain's CDR3 is CASSQSGAANEKLFF. In DNA form, the CDR3 reads TGCGCCAGCAGCCAGTCAGGGGCCGCTAATGAAAAACTGTTTTTT.

This clonotype has a handful of counts. The chain has TRBV4-2 and TRBJ2-7, with D hard to call. CDR1 is LGHNA and CDR2 is YNFKEQ in the germline V gene. The CDR3 is 14 residues long. The V and J ends lost 0 bases and 2 bases respectively, with 8 bases between them. The CDR3 bases are TGTGCCAGCAGCCAAGAACTACAAACCTACGAGCAGTACTTC. Amino acid sequence: CASSQELQTYEQYF.

The genes are TRBV10-3 and TRBJ2-3; 10 positions agree with TRBD2. Trimming took 5 bases from V and 1 from J; bases not matched to a gene: 6. The germline V gene encodes CDR1 ENHRY and CDR2 SYGVKD. This CDR3 region has 16 residues. CDR3: CAISIASGGRTDTQYF. CDR3 nucleotide sequence: TGTGCCATCAGTATTGCTAGCGGGGGCCGCACAGATACGCAGTATTTT.

For this clonotype: A read error may account for a junction end that differs from germline. The chain uses TRBV5-1 and TRBJ2-7; 7 nucleotides match TRBD2. CDR1 is SGHRS and CDR2 is YFSETQ in the germline V gene. The CDR3 runs 14 residues. DNA for the CDR3: TGCGTCAGCAGCGAAACTAGCGATCCCTACGAGCAGTACTTC. It translates to CVSSETSDPYEQYF.

The chain recombines TRBV5-5 with TRBJ2-2; D is unclear. Germline V CDR1 and CDR2: SGHKS, YYEKEE (reference sequence). Trimming pared 3 bases from V and 5 bases from J, leaving 5 bases between. CDR3 length: 12 residues. CDR3: CASSSPTGELFF. The CDR3 coding sequence is TGTGCCAGCAGCTCTCCAACCGGGGAGCTGTTTTTT.

With respect to this clonotype: Mismatch with germline at one junction end may stem from a read error. The J gene is TRBJ2-7, the V gene TRBV4-1; weak D call: TRBD2 (7 bases). The CDR3 runs to 16 residues. The germline V gene has CDR1 MGHRA and CDR2 YSYEKL. CDR3 bases: TGCACCAGCAGCCTGGGGAGGGGGGAGGGTGTCTACGAGCAGTACTTC. It translates to CTSSLGRGEGVYEQYF.

This clonotype was found a few times. The chain couples TRBV2 to TRBJ2-6; D perhaps matches TRBD1 (5 bases). CDR1 and CDR2 (germline): SNHLY, FYNNEI. CDR3 length equals 18 residues. Trimming stripped 4 bases from V and 0 bases from J, with 16 bases between. This CDR3 is CASSGRQGLGSGANVLTF. The DNA of the CDR3 is TGTGCCAGCAGTGGTCGTCAGGGCCTCGGCTCTGGGGCCAACGTCCTGACTTTC.

This clonotype was counted a few times. V gene TRBV28 combines with J gene TRBJ2-7; 9 nucleotides match TRBD1. Germline assignment: CDR1 MDHEN and CDR2 SYDVKM. The length of the CDR3 is 14 residues. Unmatched junction bases numbered 7, after V lost 8 bases and J lost 2 bases. The CDR3: CASGVGTGTYEQYF. Here the CDR3 DNA reads TGTGCCAGCGGAGTAGGGACAGGGACCTACGAGCAGTACTTC.

This clonotype was found many times. The chain has TRBV7-9 and TRBJ2-5; no firm D call. Germline loops: CDR1 SEHNR, CDR2 FQNEAQ (reference sequence). Between the trimmed V and J ends, which lost 2 bases and 1 base, there was a span of 8 bases. The CDR3 contains 14 residues. This CDR3 is CASSLSIGQETQYF. The CDR3, as DNA: TGTGCCAGCAGCTTATCTATAGGCCAAGAGACCCAGTACTTC.

The chain couples TRBV2 to TRBJ2-7; tentatively, D is TRBD1 (6 bases). Germline CDR1 SNHLY, CDR2 FYNNEI. V lost 6 bases and J lost 2, with 17 bases in between. The CDR3 loop spans 15 amino acids. This CDR3 is CASRKGTTGTYEQYF. In nucleotides, the CDR3 is TGTGCCAGCAGAAAAGGGACAACTGGTACCTACGAGCAGTACTTC.